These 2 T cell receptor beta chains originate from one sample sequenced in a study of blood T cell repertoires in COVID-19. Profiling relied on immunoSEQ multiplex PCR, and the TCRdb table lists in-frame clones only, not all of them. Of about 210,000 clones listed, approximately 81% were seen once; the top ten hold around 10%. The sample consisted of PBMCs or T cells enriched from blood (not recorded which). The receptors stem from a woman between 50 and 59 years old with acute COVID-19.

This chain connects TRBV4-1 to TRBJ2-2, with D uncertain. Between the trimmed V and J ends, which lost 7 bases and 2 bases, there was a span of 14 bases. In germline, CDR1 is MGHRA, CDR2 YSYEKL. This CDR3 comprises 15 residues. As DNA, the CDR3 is TGCGCCAGCAAATCCGGGTTGACTAACACCGGGGAGCTGTTTTTT. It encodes CASKSGLTNTGELFF.

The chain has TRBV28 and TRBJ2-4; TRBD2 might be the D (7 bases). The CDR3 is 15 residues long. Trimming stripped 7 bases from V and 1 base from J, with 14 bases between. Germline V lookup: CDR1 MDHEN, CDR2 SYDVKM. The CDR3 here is CASIPGGAAKNIQYF. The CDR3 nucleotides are TGTGCCAGCATTCCGGGGGGCGCCGCCAAAAACATTCAGTACTTC. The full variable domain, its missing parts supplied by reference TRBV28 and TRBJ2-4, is DVKVTQSSRYLVKRTGEKVFLECVQDMDHENMFWYRQDPGLGLRLIYFSYDVKMKEKGDIPEGYSVSREKKERFSLILESASTNQTSMYLCASIPGGAAKNIQYFGAGTRLSVL.